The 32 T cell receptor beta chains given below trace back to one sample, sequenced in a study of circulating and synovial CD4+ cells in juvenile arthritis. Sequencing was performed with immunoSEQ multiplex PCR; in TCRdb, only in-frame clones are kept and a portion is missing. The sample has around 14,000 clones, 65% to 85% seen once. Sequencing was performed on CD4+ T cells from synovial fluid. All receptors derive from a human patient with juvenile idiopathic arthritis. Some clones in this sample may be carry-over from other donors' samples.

The CDR3 region has the DNA TGTGCCAGCAGCTTAGGGGCTAGCAGCTCCTACAATGAGCAGTTCTTC. Its protein product is CASSLGASSSYNEQFF. The chain carries TRBV7-6 and TRBJ2-1; possibly TRBD2 for D (5 bases). Germline lookup yields CDR1 SGHVS and CDR2 FNYEAQ. There are 16 residues in the CDR3. Trimming took off 1 base at V and 0 bases at J, with 10 bases between the two ends. Using reference TRBV7-6 and TRBJ2-1 for the parts outside the CDR3, the full variable domain is GAGVSQSPRYKVTKRGQDVALRCDPISGHVSLYWYRQALGQGPEFLTYFNYEAQQDKSGLPNDRFSAERPEGSISTLTIQRTEQRDSAMYRCASSLGASSSYNEQFFGPGTRLTVL.

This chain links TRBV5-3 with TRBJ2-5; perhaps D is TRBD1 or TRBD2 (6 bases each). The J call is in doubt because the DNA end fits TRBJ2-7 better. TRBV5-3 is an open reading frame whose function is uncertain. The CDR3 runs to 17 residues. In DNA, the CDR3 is TGTGCCAGAAGCTTACGAGCCGGGGGCCTAATAGGGGGCGAGCAGTACTTC. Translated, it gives CARSLRAGGLIGGEQYF.

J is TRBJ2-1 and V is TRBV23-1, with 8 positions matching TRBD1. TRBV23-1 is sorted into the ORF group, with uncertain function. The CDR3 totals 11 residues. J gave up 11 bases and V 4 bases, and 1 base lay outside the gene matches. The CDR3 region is CASSRQGKQFF. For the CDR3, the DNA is TGCGCCAGCAGTCGACAGGGGAAGCAGTTCTTC.

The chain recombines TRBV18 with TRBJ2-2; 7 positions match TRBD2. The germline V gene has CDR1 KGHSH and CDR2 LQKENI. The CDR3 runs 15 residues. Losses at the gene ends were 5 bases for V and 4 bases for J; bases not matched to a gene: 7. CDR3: CASSSRGVGTGELFF. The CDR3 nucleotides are TGTGCCAGCTCAAGCCGGGGGGTTGGCACCGGGGAGCTGTTTTTT. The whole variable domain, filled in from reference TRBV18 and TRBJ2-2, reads NAGVMQNPRHLVRRRGQEARLRCSPMKGHSHVYWYRQLPEEGLKFMVYLQKENIIDESGMPKERFSAEFPKEGPSILRIQQVVRGDSAAYFCASSSRGVGTGELFFGEGSRLTVL.

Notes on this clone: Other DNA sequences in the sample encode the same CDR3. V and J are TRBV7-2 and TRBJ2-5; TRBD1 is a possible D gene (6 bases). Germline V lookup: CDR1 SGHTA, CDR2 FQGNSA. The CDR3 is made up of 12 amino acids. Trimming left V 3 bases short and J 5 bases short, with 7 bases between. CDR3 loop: CASSFQGETQYF. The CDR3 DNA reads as TGTGCCAGCAGCTTTCAGGGGGAGACCCAGTACTTC.

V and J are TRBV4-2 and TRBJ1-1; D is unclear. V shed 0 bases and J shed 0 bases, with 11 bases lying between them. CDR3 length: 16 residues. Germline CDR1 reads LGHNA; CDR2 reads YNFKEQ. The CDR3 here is CASSQDRGGVNTEAFF. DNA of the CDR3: TGTGCCAGCAGCCAAGATCGGGGTGGGGTGAACACTGAAGCTTTCTTT.

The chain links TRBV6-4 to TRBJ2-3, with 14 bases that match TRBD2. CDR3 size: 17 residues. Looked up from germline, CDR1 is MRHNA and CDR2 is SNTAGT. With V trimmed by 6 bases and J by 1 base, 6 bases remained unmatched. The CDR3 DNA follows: TGTGCCAGCAGCCCGGGGACTAGCGGGGGCCGCACAGATACGCAGTATTTT. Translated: CASSPGTSGGRTDTQYF.

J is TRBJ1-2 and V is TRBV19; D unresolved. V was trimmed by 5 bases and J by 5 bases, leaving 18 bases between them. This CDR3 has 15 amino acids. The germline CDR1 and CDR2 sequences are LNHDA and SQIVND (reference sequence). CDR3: CASSPNWEVGYGYTF. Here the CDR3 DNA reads TGTGCCAGTAGTCCCAACTGGGAGGTGGGGTATGGCTACACCTTC.

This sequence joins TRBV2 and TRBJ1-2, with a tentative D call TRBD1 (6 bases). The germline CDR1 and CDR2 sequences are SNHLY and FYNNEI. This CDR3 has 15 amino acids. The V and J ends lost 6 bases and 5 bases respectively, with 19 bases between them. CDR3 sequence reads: CASSERRKRGYGYTF. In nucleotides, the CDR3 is TGTGCCAGCAGCGAGCGACGCAAAAGGGGGTATGGCTACACCTTC. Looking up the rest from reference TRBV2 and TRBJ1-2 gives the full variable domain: EPEVTQTPSHQVTQMGQEVILRCVPISNHLYFYWYRQILGQKVEFLVSFYNNEISEKSEIFDDQFSVERPDGSNFTLKIRSTKLEDSAMYFCASSERRKRGYGYTFGSGTRLTVV.

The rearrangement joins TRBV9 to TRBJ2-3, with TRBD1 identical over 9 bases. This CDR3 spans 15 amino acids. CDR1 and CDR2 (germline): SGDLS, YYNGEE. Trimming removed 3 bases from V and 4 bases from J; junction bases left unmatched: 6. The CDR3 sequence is CASSAGQGFSDTQYF. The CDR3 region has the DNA TGTGCCAGCAGCGCCGGACAGGGGTTTTCAGATACGCAGTATTTT.

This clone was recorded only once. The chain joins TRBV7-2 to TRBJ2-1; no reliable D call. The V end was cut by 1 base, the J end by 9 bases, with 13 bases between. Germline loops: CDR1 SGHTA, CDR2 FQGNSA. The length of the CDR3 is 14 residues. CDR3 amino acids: CASSLGSRPTEQFF. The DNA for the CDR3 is TGTGCCAGCAGCTTAGGCTCCAGGCCAACTGAGCAGTTCTTC.

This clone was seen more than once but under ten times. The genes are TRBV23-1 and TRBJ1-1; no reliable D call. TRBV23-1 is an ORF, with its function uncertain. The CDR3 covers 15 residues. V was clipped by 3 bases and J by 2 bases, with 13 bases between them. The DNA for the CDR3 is TGCGCCAGCAGTCAGCCGAACGAGCCTAACACTGAAGCTTTCTTT. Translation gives CASSQPNEPNTEAFF.

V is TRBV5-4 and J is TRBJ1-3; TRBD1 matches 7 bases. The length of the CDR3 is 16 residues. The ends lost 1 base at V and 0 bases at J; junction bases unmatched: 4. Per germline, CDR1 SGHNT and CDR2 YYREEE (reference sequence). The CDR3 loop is CASSLSGGHSGNTIYF. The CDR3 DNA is TGTGCCAGCAGCTTGTCAGGGGGACACTCTGGAAACACCATATATTTT.

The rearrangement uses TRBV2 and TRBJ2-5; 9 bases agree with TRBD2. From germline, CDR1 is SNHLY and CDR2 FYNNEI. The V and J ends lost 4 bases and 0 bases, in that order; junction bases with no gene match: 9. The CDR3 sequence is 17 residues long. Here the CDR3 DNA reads TGTGCCAGCAGTGTTCCAAGCGGGGGGATGTACCAAGAGACCCAGTACTTC. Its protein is CASSVPSGGMYQETQYF. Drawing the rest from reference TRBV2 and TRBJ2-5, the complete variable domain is EPEVTQTPSHQVTQMGQEVILRCVPISNHLYFYWYRQILGQKVEFLVSFYNNEISEKSEIFDDQFSVERPDGSNFTLKIRSTKLEDSAMYFCASSVPSGGMYQETQYFGPGTRLLVL.

The CDR3 sequence: CASSTGGGTEAFF. The CDR3 DNA reads TGTGCCAGCAGTACAGGGGGCGGGACTGAAGCTTTCTTT. This sequence joins TRBV2 and TRBJ1-1; 9 bases line up with TRBD1. Germline V gives CDR1 SNHLY, CDR2 FYNNEI. With 5 bases clipped from V and 5 bases from J, the junction kept 3 bases outside the gene matches. CDR3 size: 13 residues.

For the CDR3, the DNA is TGCGCCAGCAGCCTCCAGGCGGGACAGGGGAACATTCAGTACTTC. It specifies CASSLQAGQGNIQYF. This rearrangement joins TRBV5-1 to TRBJ2-4, with 10 positions matching TRBD1. Losses at the gene ends were 4 bases for V and 7 bases for J; bases not matched to a gene: 8. Germline-derived CDR1 and CDR2 are SGHRS and YFSETQ. The CDR3 runs 15 residues.

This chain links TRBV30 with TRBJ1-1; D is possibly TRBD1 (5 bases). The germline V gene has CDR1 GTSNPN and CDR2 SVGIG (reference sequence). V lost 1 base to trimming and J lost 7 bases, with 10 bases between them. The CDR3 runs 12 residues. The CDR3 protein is CAWSGVTDEAFF. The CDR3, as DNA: TGTGCCTGGAGTGGGGTGACAGATGAAGCTTTCTTT.

DNA for the CDR3: TGTGCCAGCAGCCCTGACAGGGCCTACGAGCAGTACTTC. Protein sequence: CASSPDRAYEQYF. The J gene is TRBJ2-7, the V gene TRBV7-6; TRBD1 matches at 7 bases. In germline, CDR1 is SGHVS, CDR2 FNYEAQ. CDR3 length: 13 residues. Trimming at V came to 5 bases and at J to 2 bases, leaving 3 bases not matched to a gene.

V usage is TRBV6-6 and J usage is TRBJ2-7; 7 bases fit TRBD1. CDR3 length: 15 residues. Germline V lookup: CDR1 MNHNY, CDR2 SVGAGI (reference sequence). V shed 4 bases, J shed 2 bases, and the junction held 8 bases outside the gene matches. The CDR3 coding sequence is TGTGCCAGCAGTTCCTCCGGGACAGTTACCTACGAGCAGTACTTC. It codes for CASSSSGTVTYEQYF.

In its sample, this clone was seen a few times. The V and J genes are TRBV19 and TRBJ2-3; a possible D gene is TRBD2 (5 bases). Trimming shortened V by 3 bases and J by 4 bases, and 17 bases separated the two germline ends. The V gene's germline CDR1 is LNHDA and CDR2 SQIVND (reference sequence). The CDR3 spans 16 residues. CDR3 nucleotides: TGTGCCAGTAGTATCGGGGTGGCGGTGCCCCCAGATACGCAGTATTTT. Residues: CASSIGVAVPPDTQYF. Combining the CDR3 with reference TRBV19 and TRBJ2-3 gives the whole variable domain DGGITQSPKYLFRKEGQNVTLSCEQNLNHDAMYWYRQDPGQGLRLIYYSQIVNDFQKGDIAEGYSVSREKKESFPLTVTSAQKNPTAFYLCASSIGVAVPPDTQYFGPGTRLTVL.

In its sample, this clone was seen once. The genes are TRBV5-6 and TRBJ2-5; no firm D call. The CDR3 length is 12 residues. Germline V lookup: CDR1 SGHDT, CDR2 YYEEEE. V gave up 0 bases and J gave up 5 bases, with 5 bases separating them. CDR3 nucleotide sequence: TGTGCCAGCAGCTTGGACTTCGAGACCCAGTACTTC. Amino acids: CASSLDFETQYF.

This CDR3 reads CASSLGRRTGGAWGYTF. The CDR3 region has the DNA TGCGCCAGCAGCTTGGGAAGGAGGACAGGAGGGGCCTGGGGCTACACCTTC. This chain connects TRBV5-1 to TRBJ1-2, with 7 positions matching TRBD1. Trimming cost V 0 bases and J 8 bases; bases outside gene matches: 16. Germline lookup yields CDR1 SGHRS and CDR2 YFSETQ. The CDR3 extends over 17 amino acids. Full variable domain (missing parts from reference TRBV5-1 and TRBJ1-2): KAGVTQTPRYLIKTRGQQVTLSCSPISGHRSVSWYQQTPGQGLQFLFEYFSETQRNKGNFPGRFSGRQFSNSRSEMNVSTLELGDSALYLCASSLGRRTGGAWGYTFGSGTRLTVV.

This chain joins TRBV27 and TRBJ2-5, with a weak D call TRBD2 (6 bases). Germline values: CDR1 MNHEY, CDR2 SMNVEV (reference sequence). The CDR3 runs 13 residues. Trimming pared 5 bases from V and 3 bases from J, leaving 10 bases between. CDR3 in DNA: TGTGCCAGCAGTCGGGGGTTCGAAGAGACCCAGTACTTC. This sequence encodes CASSRGFEETQYF.

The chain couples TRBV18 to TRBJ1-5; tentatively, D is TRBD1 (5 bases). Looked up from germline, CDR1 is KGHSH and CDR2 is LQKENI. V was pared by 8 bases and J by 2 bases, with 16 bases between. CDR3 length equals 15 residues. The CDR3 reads CASRDGGGGNQPQHF. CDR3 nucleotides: TGTGCCAGCCGAGACGGGGGTGGGGGCAATCAGCCCCAGCATTTT.

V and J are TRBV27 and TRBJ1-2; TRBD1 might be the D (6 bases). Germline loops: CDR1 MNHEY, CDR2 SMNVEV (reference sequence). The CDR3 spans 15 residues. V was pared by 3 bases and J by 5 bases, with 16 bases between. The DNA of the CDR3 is TGTGCCAGCAGTTTGGCGGGGGCCTCTTCTTATGGCTACACCTTC. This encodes CASSLAGASSYGYTF.

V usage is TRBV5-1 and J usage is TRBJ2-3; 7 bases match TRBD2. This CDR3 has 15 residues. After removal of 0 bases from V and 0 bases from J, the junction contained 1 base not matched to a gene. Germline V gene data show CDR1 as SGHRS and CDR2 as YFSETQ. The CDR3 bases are TGCGCCAGCAGCTTGGGCGGGAGTAGCACAGATACGCAGTATTTT. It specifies CASSLGGSSTDTQYF.

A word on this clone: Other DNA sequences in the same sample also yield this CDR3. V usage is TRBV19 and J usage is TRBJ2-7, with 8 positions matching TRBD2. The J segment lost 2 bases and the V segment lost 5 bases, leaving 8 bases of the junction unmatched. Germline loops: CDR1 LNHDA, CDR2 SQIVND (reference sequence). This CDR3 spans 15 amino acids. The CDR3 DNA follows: TGTGCCAGTAGTCCTACTAGCGGACGGGCCTACGAGCAGTACTTC. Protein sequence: CASSPTSGRAYEQYF.

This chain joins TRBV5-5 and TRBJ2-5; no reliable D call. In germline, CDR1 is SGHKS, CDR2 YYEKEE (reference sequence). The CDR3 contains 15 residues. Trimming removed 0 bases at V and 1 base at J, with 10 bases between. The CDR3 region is CASSLVPVSQETQYF. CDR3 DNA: TGTGCCAGCAGCTTGGTTCCCGTCAGCCAAGAGACCCAGTACTTC.

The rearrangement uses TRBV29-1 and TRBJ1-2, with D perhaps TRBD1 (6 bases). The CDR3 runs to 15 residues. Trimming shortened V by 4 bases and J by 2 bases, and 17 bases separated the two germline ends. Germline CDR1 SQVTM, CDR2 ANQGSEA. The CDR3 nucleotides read TGCAGCGTTGTGGGGGAACGGGGGGGCAACTATGGCTACACCTTC. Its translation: CSVVGERGGNYGYTF.

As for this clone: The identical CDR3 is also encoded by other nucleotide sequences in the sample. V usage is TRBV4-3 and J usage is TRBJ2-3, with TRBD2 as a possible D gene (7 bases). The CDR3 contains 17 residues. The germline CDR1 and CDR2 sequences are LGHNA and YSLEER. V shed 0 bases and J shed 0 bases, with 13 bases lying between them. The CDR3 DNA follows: TGCGCCAGCAGCCAAGAAGGGGGGGGGCCTAGCACAGATACGCAGTATTTT. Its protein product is CASSQEGGGPSTDTQYF.

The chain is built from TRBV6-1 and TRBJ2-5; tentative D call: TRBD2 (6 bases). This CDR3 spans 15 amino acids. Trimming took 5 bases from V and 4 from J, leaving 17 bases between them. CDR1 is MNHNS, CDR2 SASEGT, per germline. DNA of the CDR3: TGTGCCAGCAGTATCCAACCGGGACTCACAGAGACCCAGTACTTC. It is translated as CASSIQPGLTETQYF.

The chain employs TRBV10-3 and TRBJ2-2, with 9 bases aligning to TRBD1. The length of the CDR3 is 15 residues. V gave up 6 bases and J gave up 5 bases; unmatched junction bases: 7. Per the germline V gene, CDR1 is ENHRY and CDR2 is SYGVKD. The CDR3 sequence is CAIREGQGSTGELFF. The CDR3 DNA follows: TGTGCCATCAGGGAGGGACAGGGTAGTACCGGGGAGCTGTTTTTT.